Presented here are 7 T cell receptor beta chains from one specimen sequenced in a study of CD8 T cells in Susac syndrome. The authors reverse transcribed roughly 0.5 to 1 ug RNA with random hexamers. TCRdb reprocessed the immunoSEQ multiplex PCR reads via MiXCR and lists one record per CDR3 protein. The table shows approximately 120,000 distinct CDR3 sequences, with approximately 95% occurring only once. The sequenced sample was CD8+ T cells from PBMCs. The receptors here all came from a human donor with multiple sclerosis.

V gene TRBV19 combines with J gene TRBJ2-2; possible D gene TRBD2, 5 bases. Germline V CDR1 and CDR2: LNHDA, SQIVND (reference sequence). The CDR3 contains 13 residues. Trimming left V 3 bases short and J 5 bases short, with 7 bases between. The CDR3 DNA sequence: TGTGCCAGTAGTATTCGGGGTACCGGGGAGCTGTTTTTT. It is translated as CASSIRGTGELFF.

The chain is built from TRBV24-1 and TRBJ2-2; the D is unclear. This CDR3 is built from 15 residues. With 5 bases removed from V and 4 bases from J, the gap between germline ends came to 13 bases. Germline V gene lookup returns CDR1 KGHDR and CDR2 SFDVKD. CDR3 DNA sequence: TGTGCCACCAGTGCCGGCGCTCCGATCACCGGGGAGCTGTTTTTT. It is translated as CATSAGAPITGELFF.

J is TRBJ1-2 and V is TRBV19, with D possibly TRBD1 on 5 matching bases. CDR3 length: 12 amino acids. Germline values: CDR1 LNHDA, CDR2 SQIVND (reference sequence). V gave up 8 bases and J gave up 2 bases, with 9 bases separating them. The CDR3 region is CASAAGNYGYTF. The CDR3 coding sequence is TGTGCCAGTGCAGCAGGGAACTATGGCTACACCTTC.

In this sample, this clonotype turned up a few times. The rearrangement uses TRBV12-3 or TRBV12-4 and TRBJ2-7; D call uncertain. CDR3 length: 14 residues. The V end lost 6 bases, the J end lost 7 bases, and 19 bases lay between the germline ends. The CDR3: CASRPGSLNWEQYF. The CDR3 region has the DNA TGTGCCAGCAGGCCCGGCAGCTTGAATTGGGAGCAGTACTTC.

The chain joins TRBV12-3 or TRBV12-4 to TRBJ1-2, with a possible D match to TRBD1 (5 bases). The CDR3 extends over 14 amino acids. The V end was cut by 6 bases, the J end by 4 bases, with 15 bases between. In DNA form, the CDR3 reads TGTGCCAGCAGCCCTGAAGGGGAATTCTATGGCTACACCTTC. It codes for CASSPEGEFYGYTF.

This chain uses TRBV5-4 with TRBJ2-6; D perhaps matches TRBD2 (5 bases). V was trimmed by 0 bases and J by 0 bases, leaving 10 bases between them. The CDR3 is 17 residues long. Germline CDR1 SGHNT, CDR2 YYREEE (reference sequence). CDR3 bases: TGTGCCAGCAGCTTGGTGCGGGCGTCCTCTGGGGCCAACGTCCTGACTTTC. This translates into CASSLVRASSGANVLTF.

This sequence joins TRBV7-9 and TRBJ2-5, with D possibly matching TRBD1 (6 bases). The CDR3 length is 15 residues. CDR1 is SEHNR and CDR2 is FQNEAQ in the germline V gene (reference sequence). The V gene lost 5 bases and the J gene lost 0 bases, with 13 bases spanning the gap. DNA of the CDR3: TGTGCCAGCAGCCCACGGGACATAAACCAAGAGACCCAGTACTTC. This encodes CASSPRDINQETQYF.